This note documents a single T cell receptor (beta chain) sequence. Its specificity is unknown. A read error may produce the germline difference seen at one junction end. The CDR3 extends over 11 amino acids. Germline CDR1 SQVTM, CDR2 ANQGSEA. This record comes from a study of shared clonotypes between healthy human individuals. Study-level points and caveats: Sampling covered nothing but blood. Tissue TCR repertoires likely differ from those found in blood.

Roughly 89 million PBMCs served as the genomic DNA source for unsorted samples. Unsorted PBMC DNA went through sequencing on ten immunoSEQ deep assay plates. This table comes from immunoSEQ multiplex PCR, and its TCRdb copy is limited to in-frame clones, with some not included. The sample contains roughly 95,000 clones, approximately 51% of which appear only once. The source is a woman aged 40 to 50 in good health. Some clones in this sample may be carry-over from other donors' samples. This chain uses TRBV29-1 with TRBJ1-2; D is unresolved. What was sequenced was PBMCs. CDR3 coding DNA: TGCAGCGAGTCCTCAAGCTATGGCTACGCCTTC. Translating gives CSESSSYGYAF.